These T cell receptor beta chains were read from a single sample in a study of blood T cell repertoires in COVID-19. Sequencing was performed with immunoSEQ multiplex PCR; in TCRdb, only in-frame clones are kept and a portion is missing. The sample includes about 670,000 clones, approximately 90% seen only once; the top ten take about 0.24%. Sequenced input: peripheral blood. These receptors originate from a woman between 18 and 29 years old with acute or convalescent COVID-19. Each CDR3 is given with its conserved first and last residue. The D gene is left open where the match is weak. Clone size is not always given. Where it is, it says once, few, many or a class for expanded clones.

j_call,v_call,d_call,clone_size,cdr3_aa,cdr3_nt
TRBJ1-1,TRBV5-1,NA,NA,CASSLDSKSWEEAFF,TGCGCCAGCAGCTTGGACTCTAAGAGTTGGGAGGAAGCTTTCTTT
TRBJ2-7,TRBV5-1,TRBD1,NA,CASSLPRAGQGSYEQYF,TGCGCCAGCAGCTTGCCAAGGGCGGGACAGGGTTCCTACGAGCAGTACTTC
TRBJ1-2,TRBV27,NA,few,CASSLRGSLDGYTF,TGTGCCAGCAGTTTAAGAGGGAGCTTGGATGGCTACACCTTC
TRBJ1-5,TRBV27,NA,NA,CASSSVGADQPQHF,TGTGCCAGCAGTTCGGTGGGGGCGGATCAGCCCCAGCATTTT
TRBJ1-4,TRBV5-6,NA,NA,CASSIGVNEKLFF,TGTGCCAGCAGCATCGGGGTTAATGAAAAACTGTTTTTT
TRBJ1-1,TRBV5-5,NA,NA,CASSLVEGPEAFF,TGTGCCAGCAGCTTGGTCGAGGGTCCTGAAGCTTTCTTT
TRBJ1-6,TRBV9,TRBD1,once,CASSQDRVVSPLHF,TGTGCCAGCAGCCAAGACAGGGTGGTTTCACCCCTCCACTTT
TRBJ2-2,TRBV6-6,TRBD1,NA,CASSYSYRGLIGELFF,TGTGCCAGCAGTTACTCGTACAGGGGGCTCATCGGGGAGCTGTTTTTT
TRBJ2-7,TRBV14,NA,NA,CASSQMGRTFYEQYF,TGTGCCAGCAGCCAAATGGGCCGAACCTTCTACGAGCAGTACTTC
TRBJ1-4,TRBV18,NA,NA,CASSLWAGEKLFF,TGTGCCAGCTCTCTTTGGGCGGGAGAAAAACTGTTTTTT
TRBJ1-4,TRBV18,NA,few,CASSPAATATNEKLFF,TGTGCCAGCTCACCAGCGGCGACGGCAACTAATGAAAAACTGTTTTTT
TRBJ2-2,TRBV7-9,TRBD1,NA,CASRAGTGSTGELFF,TGTGCCAGCAGGGCCGGGACAGGAAGCACCGGGGAGCTGTTTTTT
TRBJ1-4,TRBV5-1,TRBD1,NA,CASSRDRGLEKLFF,TGCGCCAGCAGCAGGGACAGGGGATTAGAAAAACTGTTTTTT
TRBJ1-1,TRBV6-6,NA,NA,CASRTGNTEAFF,TGTGCCAGCAGAACAGGGAACACTGAAGCTTTCTTT
TRBJ1-4,TRBV5-4,TRBD1,NA,CASSVRSGTGVEKLFF,TGTGCCAGCAGCGTCAGATCCGGGACAGGGGTTGAAAAACTGTTTTTT
TRBJ2-3,TRBV27,TRBD1,NA,CASSLWGQGRLASTDTQYF,TGTGCCAGCAGTTTATGGGGACAGGGCAGACTCGCTAGCACAGATACGCAGTATTTT
TRBJ1-2,TRBV5-1,NA,NA,CARSEGGSGYTF,TGCGCCCGCAGCGAGGGGGGGAGCGGCTACACCTTC
TRBJ1-2,TRBV13,NA,NA,CASSSSNYGYTF,TGTGCCAGCAGCTCCTCTAACTATGGCTACACCTTC
TRBJ1-2,TRBV6-2/TRBV6-3,TRBD1,NA,CASSSRSTGGYTF,TGTGCCAGCAGCTCCCGTTCGACAGGGGGCTACACCTTC
TRBJ1-2,TRBV29-1,NA,NA,CSVAQGNGYTF,TGCAGCGTCGCACAGGGTAACGGCTACACCTTC
TRBJ2-5,TRBV7-6,NA,NA,CASSPDFLGETQYF,TGTGCCAGCAGCCCGGACTTTCTGGGGGAGACCCAGTACTTC
TRBJ2-1,TRBV5-1,TRBD2,NA,CASSLMASGYNEQFF,TGCGCCAGCAGCTTGATGGCTAGCGGCTACAATGAGCAGTTCTTC
TRBJ1-1,TRBV29-1,TRBD1,NA,CSGRKRQGDARNTEAFF,TGCAGCGGAAGAAAAAGACAGGGGGATGCTAGGAACACTGAAGCTTTCTTT
TRBJ2-1,TRBV10-2,TRBD2,NA,CASSTAGGSNNEQFF,TGCGCCAGCAGTACGGCGGGGGGGTCCAACAATGAGCAGTTCTTC
TRBJ2-1,TRBV24-1,TRBD1,NA,CATSDPRDRGRSGDNEQFF,TGTGCCACCAGTGATCCAAGGGACAGGGGAAGGAGTGGCGACAATGAGCAGTTCTTC
TRBJ1-2,TRBV5-1,NA,NA,CASSLVSSRDYGYTF,TGCGCCAGCAGCTTGGTCTCTTCGAGGGACTATGGCTACACCTTC
TRBJ2-2,TRBV28,TRBD1,NA,CASSPGQGPGELFF,TGTGCCAGCAGCCCCGGACAGGGCCCCGGGGAGCTGTTTTTT
TRBJ2-7,TRBV24-1,NA,NA,CATSDPHPKNGYEQYF,TGTGCCACCAGTGATCCGCACCCCAAAAACGGGTACGAGCAGTACTTC
TRBJ2-2,TRBV2,TRBD2,NA,CASLSRGLPNTGELFF,TGTGCCAGTCTCTCTAGGGGACTACCCAACACCGGGGAGCTGTTTTTT
TRBJ2-3,TRBV9,NA,NA,CASREGPRTDTQYF,TGTGCCAGCAGGGAGGGGCCGCGGACAGATACGCAGTATTTT
TRBJ1-2,TRBV6-6,NA,NA,CASSRGPDYGYTF,TGTGCCAGCAGCCGCGGGCCGGACTATGGCTACACCTTC
TRBJ1-5,TRBV4-1,NA,NA,CASSQDGTSGFQPQHF,TGCGCCAGCAGCCAAGATGGGACATCGGGCTTCCAGCCCCAGCATTTT
TRBJ2-7,TRBV18,NA,once,CASLETRGNEQYF,TGTGCCAGCTTAGAGACCCGGGGGAACGAGCAGTACTTC
TRBJ2-7,TRBV4-2,NA,NA,CASSTTVGGYEQYF,TGTGCCAGCAGCACAACAGTGGGGGGCTACGAGCAGTACTTC
TRBJ2-7,TRBV15,TRBD1,NA,CATSRDLGQGVEQYF,TGTGCCACCAGCAGAGATCTCGGACAGGGGGTCGAGCAGTACTTC
TRBJ1-1,TRBV7-8,TRBD1,NA,CASSPRTGGLGTEAFF,TGTGCCAGCAGCCCCCGGACAGGGGGCCTAGGCACTGAAGCTTTCTTT
TRBJ1-2,TRBV12-3/TRBV12-4,TRBD1,NA,CASSAGGVYGYTF,TGTGCCAGCAGTGCAGGGGGTGTCTATGGCTACACCTTC
TRBJ1-4,TRBV30,NA,NA,CAWAPLREKLFF,TGTGCCTGGGCTCCGCTCCGGGAAAAACTGTTTTTT
TRBJ1-1,TRBV10-3,TRBD1,NA,CAITRDRAGSEAFF,TGTGCCATCACGCGGGACAGGGCCGGATCTGAAGCTTTCTTT
TRBJ2-5,TRBV4-2,NA,NA,CASSQVGGRGTQYF,TGTGCCAGCAGCCAAGTCGGGGGGCGGGGGACCCAGTACTTC
TRBJ2-1,TRBV9,TRBD2,NA,CASSPPGLAGGGEQFF,TGTGCCAGCAGCCCCCCGGGACTAGCGGGGGGGGGTGAGCAGTTCTTC
TRBJ2-1,TRBV24-1,NA,NA,CATSHGPRNEQFF,TGTGCCACCAGTCATGGCCCCCGCAATGAGCAGTTCTTC
TRBJ2-5,TRBV5-1,NA,NA,CASRGPETQYF,TGCGCCAGCAGGGGCCCAGAGACCCAGTACTTC
TRBJ2-7,TRBV6-5,TRBD1,NA,CASTADRVGHEQYF,TGTGCCAGCACCGCGGACAGGGTGGGCCACGAGCAGTACTTC
TRBJ2-3,TRBV7-2,NA,NA,CASSLGGDPTDTQYF,TGTGCCAGCAGCTTAGGGGGGGATCCCACAGATACGCAGTATTTT
TRBJ2-6,TRBV2,TRBD1,NA,CASSGQGTSGANVLTF,TGTGCCAGCAGTGGACAGGGGACCTCTGGGGCCAACGTCCTGACTTTC
TRBJ1-5,TRBV7-9,TRBD1,NA,CASSRRTGHQPQHF,TGTGCCAGCAGCCGTCGGACAGGCCATCAGCCCCAGCATTTT
TRBJ2-7,TRBV30,NA,NA,CAWSSGDEQYF,TGTGCCTGGAGTTCGGGGGACGAGCAGTACTTC
TRBJ2-3,TRBV27,TRBD2,once,CASSSPPRGRAADTQYF,TGTGCCAGCAGTTCCCCACCTAGAGGGAGGGCCGCAGATACGCAGTATTTT